This T cell receptor (beta chain) derives from a study of blood T cells in healthy people across ages. Study outcomes and limitations: As age increased, TCR beta diversity per million T cells fell in a roughly linear fashion.

Note on this clonotype: Its specificity is unknown.

With a J-beta primer mix and a sample-barcoded 5' primer, a second PCR ran about 6 to 11 cycles. TCRdb fed the 5' RACE reads into MiXCR, producing one record per CDR3 protein. The sample includes fewer than 1,000,000 distinct CDR3 sequences, approximately 48% of them seen just once. This CDR3 comprises 15 residues. V lost 6 bases, J lost 5 bases, and 9 bases stayed unmatched. This TCR was recovered from a man in his 60s in good health. The sequenced sample consisted of blood. The V and J genes are TRBV12-3 or TRBV12-4 and TRBJ2-5; TRBD2 aligns across 10 bases. CDR3: CASSRLAGEYETQYF. The CDR3 DNA reads TGTGCCAGCAGCAGGCTAGCGGGGGAGTACGAGACCCAGTACTTC.